This T cell receptor beta chain was obtained from a study of CD8 T cells in Susac syndrome. After extraction with the RNeasy kit, about 0.5 to 1 ug of the RNA was reverse transcribed using random hexamers. TCRdb ran MiXCR on the immunoSEQ multiplex PCR reads and lists one entry per CDR3 protein. In the table there are approximately 100,000 distinct CDR3 sequences, approximately 94% of which are singletons. CDR3 length: 14 residues. Germline-derived CDR1 and CDR2 are SGDLS and YYNGEE. V lost 5 bases and J lost 6; bases outside the gene matches: 7. The chain links TRBV9 to TRBJ2-2; 7 bases align to TRBD1. This receptor was obtained from a human donor with Susac syndrome. The specimen was CD8+ T cells from PBMCs. The CDR3 DNA is TGTGCCAGCAGTAGTTTCGACAGGGCCGGGGAGCTGTTTTTT. It encodes CASSSFDRAGELFF.